The 2 T cell receptor beta chains below come from one sample, sequenced in a study of shared clonotypes between healthy human individuals (dated by TCRdb to 2020 to 2022). Library prep was done by the immunoSEQ multiplex PCR assay. TCRdb took over this immuneACCESS table, retaining in-frame rearrangements with V and J assigned. Such tables are incomplete; in checked studies, under half of the missing clones stem from an unresolved V gene, and the remainder is unexplained. The sample table contains 2 million to 2.5 million clones; only one count was recorded for 80% to 95% of them. The ten most abundant clones make up roughly 0.36% of the sample. The sample was naive CD4+ T cells from PBMCs. The sample's cell subset or site, from its label and the paper: CD45RA+ positively selected. These receptors were collected from a man between 18 and 35 years old in good health. Some clones in this sample may be carry-over from other donors' samples.

The chain is built from TRBV28 and TRBJ2-2; 10 bases fit TRBD2. The CDR3 is made up of 17 amino acids. Germline values: CDR1 MDHEN, CDR2 SYDVKM. V shed 7 bases and J 5 bases; nucleotides not matched to a gene: 13. CDR3 in amino acids: CASISGRALFATGELFF. DNA for the CDR3: TGTGCCAGCATCAGCGGGAGGGCCTTATTTGCGACCGGGGAGCTGTTTTTT.

This chain uses TRBV11-2 with TRBJ2-2; D might be TRBD1 (6 bases). This CDR3 has 15 amino acids. V gave up 5 bases and J gave up 3 bases, with 13 bases separating them. In germline, CDR1 is SGHAT, CDR2 FQNNGV. The CDR3 DNA follows: TGTGCCAGCAGCCCCTCAGGGGTTTACACCGGGGAGCTGTTTTTT. Protein product: CASSPSGVYTGELFF.